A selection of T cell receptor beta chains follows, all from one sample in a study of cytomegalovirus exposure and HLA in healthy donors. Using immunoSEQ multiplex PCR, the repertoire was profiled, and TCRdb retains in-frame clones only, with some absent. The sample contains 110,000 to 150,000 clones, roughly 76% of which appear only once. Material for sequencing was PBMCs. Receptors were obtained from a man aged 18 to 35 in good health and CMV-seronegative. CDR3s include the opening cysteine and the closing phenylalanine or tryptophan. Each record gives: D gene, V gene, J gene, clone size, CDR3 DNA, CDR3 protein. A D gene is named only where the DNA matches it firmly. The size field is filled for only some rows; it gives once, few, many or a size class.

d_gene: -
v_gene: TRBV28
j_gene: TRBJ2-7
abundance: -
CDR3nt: TGTGCCAGCAGTTTGGGACACCGTGACGAGCAGTACTTC
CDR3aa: CASSLGHRDEQYF

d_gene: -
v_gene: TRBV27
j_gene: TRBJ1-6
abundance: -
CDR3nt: TGTGCCAGCAGTTTATGGGCAGGCGACCTCCACTTT
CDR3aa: CASSLWAGDLHF

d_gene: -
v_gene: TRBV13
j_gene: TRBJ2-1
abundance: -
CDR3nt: TGTGCCAGCAGCTTAGGCTACAGGGTCAATGAGCAGTTCTTC
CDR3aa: CASSLGYRVNEQFF

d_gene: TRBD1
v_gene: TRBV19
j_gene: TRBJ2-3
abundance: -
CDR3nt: TGTGCCAGTAATCTGTGGGGACAGGGTACAGATACGCAGTATTTT
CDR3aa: CASNLWGQGTDTQYF

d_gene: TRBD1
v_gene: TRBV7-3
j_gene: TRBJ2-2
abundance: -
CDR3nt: TGTGCCAGCAGCTTAAGGGGACAGGGGGGAACCGGGGAGCTGTTTTTT
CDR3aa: CASSLRGQGGTGELFF

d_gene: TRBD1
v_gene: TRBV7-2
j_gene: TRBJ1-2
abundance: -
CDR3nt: TGTGCCAGCAGCCCAAACACTCAGGGGGCCTATGGCTACACCTTC
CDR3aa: CASSPNTQGAYGYTF

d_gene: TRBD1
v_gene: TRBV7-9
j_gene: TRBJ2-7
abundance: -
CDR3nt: TGTGCCAGCAGCGTAACAACCGGGACAGGGATCTACGAGCAGTACTTC
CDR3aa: CASSVTTGTGIYEQYF

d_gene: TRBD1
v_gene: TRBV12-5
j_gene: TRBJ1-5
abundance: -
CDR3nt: TGTGCTAGTGGTTTGATCCAGACAGGGGGCCAGCCCCAGCATTTT
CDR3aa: CASGLIQTGGQPQHF

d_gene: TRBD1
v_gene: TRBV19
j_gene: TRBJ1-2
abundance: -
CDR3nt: TGTGCCAGTAGTATGGGACAGGGGCCAACTGGCTACACCTTC
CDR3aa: CASSMGQGPTGYTF

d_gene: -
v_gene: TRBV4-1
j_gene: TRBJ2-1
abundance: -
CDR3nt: TGCGCCAGCAGCCAAGAGGTCGGAGAGTTCGTCTTC
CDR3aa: CASSQEVGEFVF

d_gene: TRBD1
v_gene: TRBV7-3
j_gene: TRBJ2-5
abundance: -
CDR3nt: TGTGCCAGCAGCCGTTCGGGACAGGGTTGGGAGACCCAGTACTTC
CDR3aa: CASSRSGQGWETQYF

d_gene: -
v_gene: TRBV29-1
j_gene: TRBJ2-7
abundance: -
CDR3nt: TGCAGCGTTGCCCTAGCCCACGAGCAGTACTTC
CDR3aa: CSVALAHEQYF

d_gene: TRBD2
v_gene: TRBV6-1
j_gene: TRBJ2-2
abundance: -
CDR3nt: TGTGCCAGCAGTGATCGGGGGGACGGCGGGGAGCTGTTTTTT
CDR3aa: CASSDRGDGGELFF

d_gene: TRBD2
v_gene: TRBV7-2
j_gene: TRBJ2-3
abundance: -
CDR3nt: TGTGCCAGCAGTCCAGGGACCGCCGGGACTAGCGGGAGAAATACGCAGTATTTT
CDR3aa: CASSPGTAGTSGRNTQYF

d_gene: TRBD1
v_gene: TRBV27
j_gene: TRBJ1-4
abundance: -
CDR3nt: TGTGCCAGCAGGGAACAGGGGGGGAATGAAAAACTGTTTTTT
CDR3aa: CASREQGGNEKLFF

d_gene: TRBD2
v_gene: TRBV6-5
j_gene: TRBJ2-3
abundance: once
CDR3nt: TGTGCCAGCAGCCGGAGCGGGGCGGCGATAGATACGCAGTATTTT
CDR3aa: CASSRSGAAIDTQYF

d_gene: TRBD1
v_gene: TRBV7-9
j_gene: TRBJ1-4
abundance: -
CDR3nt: TGTGCCAGCAGCCGTCAGGACAGGGGGCGTGAAAAACTGTTTTTT
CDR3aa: CASSRQDRGREKLFF

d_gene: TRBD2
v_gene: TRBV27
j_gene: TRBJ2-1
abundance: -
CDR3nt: TGTGCCAGCAGTTTATTTCTAGCGGGAGGGATCAATGAGCAGTTCTTC
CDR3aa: CASSLFLAGGINEQFF

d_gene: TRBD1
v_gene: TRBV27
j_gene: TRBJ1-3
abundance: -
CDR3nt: TGTGCCAGCAGATTGACAGGGGCTGGAAACACCATATATTTT
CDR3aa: CASRLTGAGNTIYF

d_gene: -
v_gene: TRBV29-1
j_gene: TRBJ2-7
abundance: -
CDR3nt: TGCAGCGTTGATATCCTACTCGACAGGCGAGGATACGAGCAGTACTTC
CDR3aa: CSVDILLDRRGYEQYF

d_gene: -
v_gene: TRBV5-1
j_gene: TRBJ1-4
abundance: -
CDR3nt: TGCGCCAGCAGCTTGGGGCAGGGGACGGGAACTAATGAAAAACTGTTTTTT
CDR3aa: CASSLGQGTGTNEKLFF

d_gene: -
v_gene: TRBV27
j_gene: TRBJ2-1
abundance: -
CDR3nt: TGTGCCAGCAGGGACCCGGGACATGCCTACAATGAGCAGTTCTTC
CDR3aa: CASRDPGHAYNEQFF

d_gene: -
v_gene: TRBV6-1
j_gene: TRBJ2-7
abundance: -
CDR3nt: TGTGCCAGCAGTGAAGCGAACGGGGATGAGCAGTACTTC
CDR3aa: CASSEANGDEQYF

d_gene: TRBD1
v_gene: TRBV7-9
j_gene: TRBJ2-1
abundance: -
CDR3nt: TGTGCCAGCAGCTGGGGGACAGATCCATACAATGAGCAGTTCTTC
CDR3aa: CASSWGTDPYNEQFF

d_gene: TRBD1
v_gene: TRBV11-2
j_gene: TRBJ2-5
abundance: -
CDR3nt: TGTGCCAGCGCGGGACAGGGGCAAGAGACCCAGTACTTC
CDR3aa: CASAGQGQETQYF

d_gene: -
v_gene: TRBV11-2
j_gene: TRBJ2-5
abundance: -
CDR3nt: TGTGCCAGCAGCTTTGGACAGCAAGAGACCCAGTACTTC
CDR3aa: CASSFGQQETQYF

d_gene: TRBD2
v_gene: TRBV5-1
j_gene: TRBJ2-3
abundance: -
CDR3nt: TGCGCCAGCAGCAATATTCGAAGCGGGGGTACAGATACGCAGTATTTT
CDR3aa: CASSNIRSGGTDTQYF

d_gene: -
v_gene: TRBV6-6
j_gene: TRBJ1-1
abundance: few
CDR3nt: TGTGCCAGCAGTTACCCGGGGGGCACTGAAGCTTTCTTT
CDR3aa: CASSYPGGTEAFF

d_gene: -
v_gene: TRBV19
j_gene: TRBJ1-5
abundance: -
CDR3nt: TGTGCCAGTAGGGCAGGGGCCTTGGAGCCCCAGCATTTT
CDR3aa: CASRAGALEPQHF

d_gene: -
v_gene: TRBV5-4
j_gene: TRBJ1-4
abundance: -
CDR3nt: TGTGCCAGCACCAGCGGCTCCGGTGAAAAACTGTTTTTT
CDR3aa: CASTSGSGEKLFF

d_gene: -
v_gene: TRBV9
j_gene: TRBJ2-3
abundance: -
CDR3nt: TGTGCCAGCAGCGTAGGAGCTGCAGATACGCAGTATTTT
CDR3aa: CASSVGAADTQYF

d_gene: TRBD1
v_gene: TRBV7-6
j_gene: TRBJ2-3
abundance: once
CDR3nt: TGTGCCAGCAGCTTAAGTCCCCCGATGGGACAGGGGTTCTCCCACACAGATACGCAGTATTTT
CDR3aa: CASSLSPPMGQGFSHTDTQYF

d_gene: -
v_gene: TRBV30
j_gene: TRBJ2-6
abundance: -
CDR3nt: TGTGCCTGGAGTAGGGCCAGGGCGAGCTCTGGGGCCAACGTCCTGACTTTC
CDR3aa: CAWSRARASSGANVLTF

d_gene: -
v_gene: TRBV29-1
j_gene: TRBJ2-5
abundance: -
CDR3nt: TGCAGCGTTGAACCAACTAGCTCCGAGACCCAGTACTTC
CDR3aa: CSVEPTSSETQYF

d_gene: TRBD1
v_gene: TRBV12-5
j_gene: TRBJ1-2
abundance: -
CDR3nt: TGTGCTAGTGGTTCCCTCGACAGGGGAGGTGGCTACACCTTC
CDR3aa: CASGSLDRGGGYTF

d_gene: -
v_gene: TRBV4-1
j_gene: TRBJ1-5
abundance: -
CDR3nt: TGCGCCAGCAGCCGGACGGGACTGGAAAATAGCAATCAGCCCCAGCATTTT
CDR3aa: CASSRTGLENSNQPQHF

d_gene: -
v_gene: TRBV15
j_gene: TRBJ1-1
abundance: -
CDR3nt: TGTGCCACCAGCAGCAGGGTCAACACTGAAGCTTTCTTT
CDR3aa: CATSSRVNTEAFF

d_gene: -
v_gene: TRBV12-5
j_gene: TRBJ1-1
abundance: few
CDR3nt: TGTGCTAGTGGTCTTATGACAGGTATGAACACTGAAGCTTTCTTT
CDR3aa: CASGLMTGMNTEAFF

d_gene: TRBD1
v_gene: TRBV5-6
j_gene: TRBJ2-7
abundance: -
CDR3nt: TGTGCCAGCAGCTTGGGGGCCGGGACAGTCTACGAGCAGTACTTC
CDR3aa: CASSLGAGTVYEQYF